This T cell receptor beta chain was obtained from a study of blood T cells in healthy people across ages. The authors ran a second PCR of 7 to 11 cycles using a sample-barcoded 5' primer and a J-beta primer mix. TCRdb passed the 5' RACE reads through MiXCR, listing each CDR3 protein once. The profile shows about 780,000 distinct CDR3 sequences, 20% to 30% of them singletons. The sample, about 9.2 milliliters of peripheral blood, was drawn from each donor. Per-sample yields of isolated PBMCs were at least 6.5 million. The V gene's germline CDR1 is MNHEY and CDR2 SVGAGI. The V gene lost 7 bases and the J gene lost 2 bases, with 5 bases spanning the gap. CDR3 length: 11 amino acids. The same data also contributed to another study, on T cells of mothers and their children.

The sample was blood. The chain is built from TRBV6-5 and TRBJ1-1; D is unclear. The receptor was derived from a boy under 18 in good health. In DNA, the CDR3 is TGTGCCAGCACTCGTAACACTGAAGCTTTCTTT. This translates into CASTRNTEAFF.